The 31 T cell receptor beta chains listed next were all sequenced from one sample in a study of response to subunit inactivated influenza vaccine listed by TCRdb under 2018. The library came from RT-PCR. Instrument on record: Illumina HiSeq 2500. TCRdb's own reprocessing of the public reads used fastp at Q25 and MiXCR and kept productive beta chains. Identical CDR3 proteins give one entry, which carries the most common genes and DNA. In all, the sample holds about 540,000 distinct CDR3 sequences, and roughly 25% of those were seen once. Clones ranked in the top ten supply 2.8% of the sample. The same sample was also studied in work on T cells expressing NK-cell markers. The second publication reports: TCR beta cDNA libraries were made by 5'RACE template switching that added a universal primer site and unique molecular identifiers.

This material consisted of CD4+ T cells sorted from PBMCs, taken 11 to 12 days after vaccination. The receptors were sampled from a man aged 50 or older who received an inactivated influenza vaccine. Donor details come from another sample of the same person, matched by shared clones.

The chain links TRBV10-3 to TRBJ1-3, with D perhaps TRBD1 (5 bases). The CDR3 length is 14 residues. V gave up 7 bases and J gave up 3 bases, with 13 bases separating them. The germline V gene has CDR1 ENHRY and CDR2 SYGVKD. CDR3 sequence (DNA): TGTGCCATCAAAGGCGCCCAGGGTGGAAACACCATATATTTT. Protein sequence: CAIKGAQGGNTIYF.

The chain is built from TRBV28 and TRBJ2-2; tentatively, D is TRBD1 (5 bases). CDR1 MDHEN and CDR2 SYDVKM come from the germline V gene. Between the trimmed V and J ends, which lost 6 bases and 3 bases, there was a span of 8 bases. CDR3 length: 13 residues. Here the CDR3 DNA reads TGTGCCAGCAGCCAACAGGACACCGGGGAGCTGTTTTTT. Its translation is CASSQQDTGELFF.

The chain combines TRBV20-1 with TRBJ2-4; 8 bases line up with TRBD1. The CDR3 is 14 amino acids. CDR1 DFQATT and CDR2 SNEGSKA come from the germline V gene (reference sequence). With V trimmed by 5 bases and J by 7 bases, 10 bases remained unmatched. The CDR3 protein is CSAGTGQGPNIQYF. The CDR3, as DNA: TGCAGTGCTGGTACTGGACAGGGACCGAACATTCAGTACTTC.

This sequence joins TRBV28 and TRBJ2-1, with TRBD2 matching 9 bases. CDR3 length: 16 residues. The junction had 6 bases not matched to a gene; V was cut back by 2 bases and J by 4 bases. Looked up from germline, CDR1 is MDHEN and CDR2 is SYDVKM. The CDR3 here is CASSLLAGNPYNEQFF. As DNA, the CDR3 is TGTGCCAGCAGTTTACTAGCGGGGAACCCTTACAATGAGCAGTTCTTC.

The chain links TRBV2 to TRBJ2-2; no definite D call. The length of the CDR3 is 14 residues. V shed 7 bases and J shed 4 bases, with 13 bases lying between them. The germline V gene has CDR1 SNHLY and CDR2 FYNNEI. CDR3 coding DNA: TGTGCCAGCAATCTAGGGCGGACCACCGGGGAGCTGTTTTTT. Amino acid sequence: CASNLGRTTGELFF.

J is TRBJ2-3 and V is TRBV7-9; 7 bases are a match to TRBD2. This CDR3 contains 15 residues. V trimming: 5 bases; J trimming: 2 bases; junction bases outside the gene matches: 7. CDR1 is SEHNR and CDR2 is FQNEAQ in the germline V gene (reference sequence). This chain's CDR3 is CASSQGLGPTDTQYF. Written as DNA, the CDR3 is TGTGCCAGCAGCCAAGGACTAGGGCCCACAGATACGCAGTATTTT.

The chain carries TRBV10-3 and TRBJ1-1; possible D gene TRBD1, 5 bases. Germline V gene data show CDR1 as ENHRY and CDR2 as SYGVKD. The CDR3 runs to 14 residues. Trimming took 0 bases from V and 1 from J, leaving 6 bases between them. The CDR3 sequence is CAISESTANTEAFF. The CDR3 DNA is TGTGCCATCAGTGAGTCGACAGCGAACACTGAAGCTTTCTTT.

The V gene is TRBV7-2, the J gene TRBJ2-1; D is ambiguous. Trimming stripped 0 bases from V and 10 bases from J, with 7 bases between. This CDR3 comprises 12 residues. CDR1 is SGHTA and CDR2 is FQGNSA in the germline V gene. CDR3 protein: CASSLAGAEQFF. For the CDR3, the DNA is TGTGCCAGCAGCTTAGCGGGTGCGGAGCAGTTCTTC. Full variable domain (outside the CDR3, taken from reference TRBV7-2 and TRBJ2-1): GAGVSQSPSNKVTEKGKDVELRCDPISGHTALYWYRQSLGQGLEFLIYFQGNSAPDKSGLPSDRFSAERTGGSVSTLTIQRTQQEDSAVYLCASSLAGAEQFFGPGTRLTVL.

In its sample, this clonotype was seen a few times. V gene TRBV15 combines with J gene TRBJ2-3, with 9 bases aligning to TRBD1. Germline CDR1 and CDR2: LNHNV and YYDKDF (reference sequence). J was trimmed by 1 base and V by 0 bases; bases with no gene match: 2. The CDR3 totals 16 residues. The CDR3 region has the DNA TGTGCCACCAGCAGAGATCGGACAGGGGGCACAGATACGCAGTATTTT. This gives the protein CATSRDRTGGTDTQYF.

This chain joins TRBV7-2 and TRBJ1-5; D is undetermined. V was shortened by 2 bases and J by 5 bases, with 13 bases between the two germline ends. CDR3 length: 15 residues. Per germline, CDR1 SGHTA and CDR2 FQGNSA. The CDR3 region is CASSLLGWSDQPQHF. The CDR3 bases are TGTGCCAGCAGCTTATTAGGGTGGTCAGATCAGCCCCAGCATTTT.

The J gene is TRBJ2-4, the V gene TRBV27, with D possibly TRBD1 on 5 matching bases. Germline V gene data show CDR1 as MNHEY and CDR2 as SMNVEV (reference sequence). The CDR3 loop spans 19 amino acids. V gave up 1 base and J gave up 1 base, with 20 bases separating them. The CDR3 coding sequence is TGTGCCAGCAGTTTATTTGGGGCAGCAACGACGATGGCCAAAAACATTCAGTACTTC. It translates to CASSLFGAATTMAKNIQYF.

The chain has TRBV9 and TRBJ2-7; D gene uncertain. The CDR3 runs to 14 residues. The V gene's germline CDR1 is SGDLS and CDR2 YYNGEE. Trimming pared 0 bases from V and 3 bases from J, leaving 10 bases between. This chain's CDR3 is CASSVDPLGYEQYF. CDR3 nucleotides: TGTGCCAGCAGCGTAGACCCCCTCGGCTACGAGCAGTACTTC.

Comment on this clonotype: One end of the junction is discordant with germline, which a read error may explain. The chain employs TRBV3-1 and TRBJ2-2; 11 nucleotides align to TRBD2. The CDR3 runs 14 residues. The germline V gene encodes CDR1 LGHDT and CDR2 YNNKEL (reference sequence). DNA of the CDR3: TGTCCCAGCAGCCATAGCGGGAGGGCCGGGGAGCTGTTTTTT. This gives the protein CPSSHSGRAGELFF.

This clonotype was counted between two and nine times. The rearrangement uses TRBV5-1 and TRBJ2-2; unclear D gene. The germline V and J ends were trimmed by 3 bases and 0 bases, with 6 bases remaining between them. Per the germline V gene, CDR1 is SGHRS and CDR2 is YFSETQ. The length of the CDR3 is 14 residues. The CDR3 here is CASSWRSNTGELFF. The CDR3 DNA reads TGCGCCAGCAGCTGGCGCTCGAACACCGGGGAGCTGTTTTTT.

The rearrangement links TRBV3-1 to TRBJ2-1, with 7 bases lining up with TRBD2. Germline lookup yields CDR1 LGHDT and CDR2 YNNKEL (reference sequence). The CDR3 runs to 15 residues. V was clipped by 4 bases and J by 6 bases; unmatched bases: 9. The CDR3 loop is CASSPPSGWSNEQFF. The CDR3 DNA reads TGTGCCAGCAGCCCTCCTAGCGGATGGAGCAATGAGCAGTTCTTC.

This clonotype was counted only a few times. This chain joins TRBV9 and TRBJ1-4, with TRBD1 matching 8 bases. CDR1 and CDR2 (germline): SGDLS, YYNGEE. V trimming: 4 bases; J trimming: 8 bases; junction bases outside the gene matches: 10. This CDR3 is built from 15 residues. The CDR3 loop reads CASSTQGQGSEKLFF. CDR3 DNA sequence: TGTGCCAGCAGCACCCAAGGACAGGGCAGCGAAAAACTGTTTTTT.

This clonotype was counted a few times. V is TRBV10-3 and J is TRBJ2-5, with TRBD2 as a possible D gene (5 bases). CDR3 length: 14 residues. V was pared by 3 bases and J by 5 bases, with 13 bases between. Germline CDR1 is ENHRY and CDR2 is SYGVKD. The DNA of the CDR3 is TGTGCCATCAGTGACTATACGGGGTCGGAGACCCAGTACTTC. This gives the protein CAISDYTGSETQYF.

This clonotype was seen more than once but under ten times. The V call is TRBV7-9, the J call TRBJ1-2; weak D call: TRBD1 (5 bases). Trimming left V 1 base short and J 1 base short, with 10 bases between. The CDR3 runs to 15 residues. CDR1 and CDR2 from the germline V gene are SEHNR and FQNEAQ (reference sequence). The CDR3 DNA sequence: TGTGCCAGCAGCTTAGGGGGGGGACTTAACTATGGCTACACCTTC. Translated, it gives CASSLGGGLNYGYTF.

Here the CDR3 reads CASSRSTGAEAFF. The CDR3 DNA is TGTGCCAGCAGTCGCTCTACAGGGGCTGAAGCTTTCTTT. The V gene is TRBV12-3 or TRBV12-4, the J gene TRBJ1-1; 7 positions agree with TRBD1. Unmatched junction bases numbered 6, after V lost 5 bases and J lost 6 bases. This CDR3 has 13 amino acids.

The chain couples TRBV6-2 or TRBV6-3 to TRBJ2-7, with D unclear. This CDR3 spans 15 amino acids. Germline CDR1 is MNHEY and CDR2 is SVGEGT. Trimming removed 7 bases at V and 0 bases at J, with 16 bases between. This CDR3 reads CASTGNSPTSYEQYF. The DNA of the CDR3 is TGTGCCAGCACCGGAAACTCGCCAACCTCCTACGAGCAGTACTTC.

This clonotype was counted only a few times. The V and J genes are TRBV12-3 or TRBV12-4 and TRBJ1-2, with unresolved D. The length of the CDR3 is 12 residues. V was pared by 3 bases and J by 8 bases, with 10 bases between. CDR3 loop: CASSFGSRGYTF. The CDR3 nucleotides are TGTGCCAGCAGTTTTGGGAGCCGAGGCTACACCTTC.

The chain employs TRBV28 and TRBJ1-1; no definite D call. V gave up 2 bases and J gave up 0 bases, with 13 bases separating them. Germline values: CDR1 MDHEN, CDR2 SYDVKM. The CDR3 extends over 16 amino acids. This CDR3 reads CASSLGGRFMNTEAFF. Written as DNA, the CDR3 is TGTGCCAGCAGTTTAGGAGGACGGTTCATGAACACTGAAGCTTTCTTT.

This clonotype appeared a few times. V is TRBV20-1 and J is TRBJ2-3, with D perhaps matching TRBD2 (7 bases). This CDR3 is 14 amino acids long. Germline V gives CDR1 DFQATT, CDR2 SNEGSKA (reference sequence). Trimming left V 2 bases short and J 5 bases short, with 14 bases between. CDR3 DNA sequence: TGCAGTGCTAGAAGGGGGGGCGAACGAGATACGCAGTATTTT. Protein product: CSARRGGERDTQYF.

The CDR3 coding sequence is TGCGCCAGCAGCCAACACTGGACCTCTGGAAACACCATATATTTT. This encodes CASSQHWTSGNTIYF. V is TRBV4-1 and J is TRBJ1-3; D is ambiguous. This CDR3 comprises 15 residues. In germline, CDR1 is MGHRA, CDR2 YSYEKL. With 2 bases removed from V and 0 bases from J, the gap between germline ends came to 8 bases.

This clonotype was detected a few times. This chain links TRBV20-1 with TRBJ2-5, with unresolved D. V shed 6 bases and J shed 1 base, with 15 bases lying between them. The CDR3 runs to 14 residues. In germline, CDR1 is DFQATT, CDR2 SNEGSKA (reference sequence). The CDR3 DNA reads TGCAGTGCCCCAAAGTCAGTGACCCAAGAGACCCAGTACTTC. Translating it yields CSAPKSVTQETQYF.

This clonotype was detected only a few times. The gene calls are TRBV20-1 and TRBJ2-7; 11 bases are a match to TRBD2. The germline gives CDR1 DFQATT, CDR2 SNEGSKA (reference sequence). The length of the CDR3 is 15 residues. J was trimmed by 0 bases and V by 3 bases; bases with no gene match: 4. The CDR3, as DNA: TGCAGTGCTAGGGCCGGGACTAGCGGCTCCTACGAGCAGTACTTC. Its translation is CSARAGTSGSYEQYF.

CDR3 nucleotides: TGCAGTGCTTTTAGGGGCGGGGGTGACACAGATACGCAGTATTTT. Protein: CSAFRGGGDTDTQYF. The chain is built from TRBV20-1 and TRBJ2-3, with 7 bases identical to TRBD2. CDR1 and CDR2 (germline): DFQATT, SNEGSKA (reference sequence). CDR3 length: 15 amino acids. V shed 5 bases, J shed 2 bases, and the junction held 10 bases outside the gene matches.

Here the CDR3 DNA reads TGCGCCAGCAGCCAAGGCGTGGGAGGGACCCAGTACTTC. This encodes CASSQGVGGTQYF. This chain joins TRBV4-3 and TRBJ2-5; possibly TRBD2 for D (6 bases). Germline lookup yields CDR1 LGHNA and CDR2 YSLEER. The CDR3 totals 13 residues. Trimming removed 1 base from V and 7 bases from J, with 10 bases in between.

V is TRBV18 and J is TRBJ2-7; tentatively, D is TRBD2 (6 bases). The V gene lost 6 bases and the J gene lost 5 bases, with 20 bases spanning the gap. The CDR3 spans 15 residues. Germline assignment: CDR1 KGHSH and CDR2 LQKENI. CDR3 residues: CASSLNGGFSNEQYF. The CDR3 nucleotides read TGTGCCAGCTCGCTAAACGGGGGTTTCAGCAACGAGCAGTACTTC.

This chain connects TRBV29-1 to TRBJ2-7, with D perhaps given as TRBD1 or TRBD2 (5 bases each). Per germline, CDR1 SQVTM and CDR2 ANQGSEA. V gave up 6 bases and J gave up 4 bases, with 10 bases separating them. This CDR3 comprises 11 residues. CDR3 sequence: CSVGELYEQYF. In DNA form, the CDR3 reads TGCAGCGTAGGGGAGTTATACGAGCAGTACTTC.

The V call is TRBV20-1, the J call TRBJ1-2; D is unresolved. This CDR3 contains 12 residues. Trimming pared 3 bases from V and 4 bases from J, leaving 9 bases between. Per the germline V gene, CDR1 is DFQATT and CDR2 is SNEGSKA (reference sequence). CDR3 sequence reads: CSASTEIYGYTF. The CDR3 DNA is TGCAGTGCTAGTACAGAGATCTATGGCTACACCTTC.